One sample yielded the 11 T cell receptor beta chains listed below, sequenced in a study of cytomegalovirus exposure and HLA in healthy donors. The PCR employed 60 Vbeta primers together with 13 Jbeta primers. Only in-frame clones appear in the TCRdb table, and some are missing; sequencing was by immunoSEQ multiplex PCR. This table holds around 150,000 clones, 80% found once. The sample consisted of PBMCs. The receptors here all came from a man younger than 30 in good health and CMV-seropositive.

The count of this clone is one. The genes are TRBV18 and TRBJ1-1; D remains unclear. This CDR3 region has 14 residues. The germline V gene has CDR1 KGHSH and CDR2 LQKENI. V was shortened by 4 bases and J by 0 bases, with 9 bases between the two germline ends. CDR3 DNA: TGTGCCAGCTCACAAACGGTAGTGAACACTGAAGCTTTCTTT. Its translation: CASSQTVVNTEAFF.

This clone was seen only a few times. The chain couples TRBV6-1 to TRBJ1-6; a possible D gene is TRBD1 (5 bases). Between the trimmed V and J ends, which lost 0 bases and 6 bases, there was a span of 9 bases. Germline CDR1 reads MNHNS; CDR2 reads SASEGT. This CDR3 has 15 residues. CDR3 protein: CASSEAPGFNSPLHF. DNA of the CDR3: TGTGCCAGCAGTGAAGCCCCAGGGTTTAATTCACCCCTCCACTTT.

Regarding this clone: An end of the junction differs from the germline gene, which may be a read error. The chain uses TRBV19 and TRBJ1-3; no definite D call. Germline CDR1 LNHDA, CDR2 SQIVND (reference sequence). The CDR3 has 14 amino acids. The CDR3 DNA is TGTGCCAATAGTTCGGGGAGGTCTGGAAACACCATATATTTT. It codes for CANSSGRSGNTIYF. The full variable domain, its missing parts supplied by reference TRBV19 and TRBJ1-3, is DGGITQSPKYLFRKEGQNVTLSCEQNLNHDAMYWYRQDPGQGLRLIYYSQIVNDFQKGDIAEGYSVSREKKESFPLTVTSAQKNPTAFYLCANSSGRSGNTIYFGEGSWLTVV.

The V call is TRBV6-5, the J call TRBJ1-5; perhaps TRBD1 as D (6 bases). The V gene lost 6 bases and the J gene lost 9 bases, with 15 bases spanning the gap. The CDR3 contains 13 residues. Germline V gene data show CDR1 as MNHEY and CDR2 as SVGAGI. The CDR3 bases are TGTGCCAGCAGGATACAGGGTGGATGGCCCCAGCATTTT. It is translated as CASRIQGGWPQHF.

This chain joins TRBV7-8 and TRBJ2-5, with a tentative D call TRBD2 (7 bases). The V end lost 5 bases, the J end lost 4 bases, and 14 bases lay between the germline ends. Looked up from germline, CDR1 is SGHVS and CDR2 is FQNEAQ. The CDR3 runs to 14 residues. The CDR3 sequence: CASSMGGPGETQYF. The CDR3 DNA reads as TGTGCCAGCAGCATGGGGGGGCCCGGAGAGACCCAGTACTTC.

This clone has only a few counts. In DNA form, the CDR3 reads TGTGCCAGCATCGCGGGGCCCAGTACCTACGAGCAGTACTTC. As protein: CASIAGPSTYEQYF. The chain carries TRBV7-7 and TRBJ2-5; weak D call: TRBD2 (6 bases). The DNA end is a closer match to TRBJ2-7, so the J assignment may be wrong. Germline CDR1 reads SSHAT; CDR2 reads FNYEAQ (reference sequence). This CDR3 contains 14 residues.

This clone was recorded only once. V usage is TRBV7-9 and J usage is TRBJ1-2; D remains unclear. This CDR3 has 19 residues. CDR1 and CDR2 (germline): SEHNR, FQNEAQ (reference sequence). V was trimmed by 2 bases and J by 3 bases, leaving 25 bases between them. Here the CDR3 reads CASSLSRTYTPRQDYGYTF. In DNA, the CDR3 is TGTGCCAGCAGCTTATCCCGAACTTATACCCCTCGGCAGGACTATGGCTACACCTTC.

The chain recombines TRBV9 with TRBJ2-5; 8 nucleotides align to TRBD2. The CDR3 covers 15 residues. The V gene end was trimmed by 0 bases and the J gene end by 5 bases; junction bases not matched to a gene: 6. Germline loops: CDR1 SGDLS, CDR2 YYNGEE. CDR3 in amino acids: CASSVAPRGGETQYF. CDR3 DNA sequence: TGTGCCAGCAGCGTAGCCCCCCGGGGGGGGGAGACCCAGTACTTC.

The V gene is TRBV10-3, the J gene TRBJ2-3; TRBD2 aligns across 9 bases. The germline CDR1 and CDR2 sequences are ENHRY and SYGVKD. The CDR3 length is 15 residues. Trimming removed 11 bases from V and 0 bases from J; junction bases left unmatched: 9. The CDR3 DNA reads TGTGCCTCCGCGGCTAGCGGGATTAGCACAGATACGCAGTATTTT. It specifies CASAASGISTDTQYF.

The genes are TRBV2 and TRBJ2-2; TRBD1 aligns across 8 bases. Trimming cost V 4 bases and J 3 bases; bases outside gene matches: 4. This CDR3 comprises 15 residues. Germline loops: CDR1 SNHLY, CDR2 FYNNEI. The CDR3 region is CASSVPGGDTGELFF. The CDR3 nucleotides read TGTGCCAGCAGTGTCCCAGGGGGCGACACCGGGGAGCTGTTTTTT. Full variable domain (rest looked up from reference TRBV2 and TRBJ2-2): EPEVTQTPSHQVTQMGQEVILRCVPISNHLYFYWYRQILGQKVEFLVSFYNNEISEKSEIFDDQFSVERPDGSNFTLKIRSTKLEDSAMYFCASSVPGGDTGELFFGEGSRLTVL.

V usage is TRBV11-3 and J usage is TRBJ1-1; D is perhaps TRBD1 (6 bases). CDR1 SGHNT and CDR2 YENEEA come from the germline V gene. The CDR3 contains 15 residues. Trimming shortened V by 5 bases and J by 3 bases, and 16 bases separated the two germline ends. In DNA form, the CDR3 reads TGTGCCAGCAGCCCGGCTGGGGGCTCAGACACTGAAGCTTTCTTT. Protein: CASSPAGGSDTEAFF.